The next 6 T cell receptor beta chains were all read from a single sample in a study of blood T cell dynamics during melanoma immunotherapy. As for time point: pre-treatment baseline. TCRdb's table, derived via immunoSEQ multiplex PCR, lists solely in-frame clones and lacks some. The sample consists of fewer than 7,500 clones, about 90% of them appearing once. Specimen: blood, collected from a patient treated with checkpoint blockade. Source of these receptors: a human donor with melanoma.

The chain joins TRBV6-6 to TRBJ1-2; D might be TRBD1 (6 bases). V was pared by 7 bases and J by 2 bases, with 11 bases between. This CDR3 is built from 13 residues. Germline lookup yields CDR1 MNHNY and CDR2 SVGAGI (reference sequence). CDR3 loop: CASTPGQNYGYTF. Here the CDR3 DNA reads TGTGCCAGCACCCCGGGACAAAACTATGGCTACACCTTC.

As DNA, the CDR3 is TGTGCCAGCAGCAAAGTGGTGGGCAGAGCGTTATATAGCAATCAGCCCCAGCATTTT. Its translation is CASSKVVGRALYSNQPQHF. This sequence joins TRBV21-1 and TRBJ1-5. TRBV21-1 is assigned pseudogene status. CDR3 length: 19 residues.

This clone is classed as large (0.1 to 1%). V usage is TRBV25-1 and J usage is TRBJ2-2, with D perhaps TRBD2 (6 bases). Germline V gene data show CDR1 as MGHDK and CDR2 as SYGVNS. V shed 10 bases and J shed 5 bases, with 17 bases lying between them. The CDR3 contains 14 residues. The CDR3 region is CATLPAGGTGELFF. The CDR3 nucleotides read TGTGCCACCCTGCCAGCCGGAGGGACCGGGGAGCTGTTTTTT.

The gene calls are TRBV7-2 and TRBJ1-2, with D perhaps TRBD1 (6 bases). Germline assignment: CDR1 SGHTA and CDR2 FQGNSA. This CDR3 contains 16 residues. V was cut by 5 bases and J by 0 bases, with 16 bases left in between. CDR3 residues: CASSPRTVLSNYGYTF. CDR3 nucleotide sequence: TGTGCCAGCAGCCCCCGGACAGTCCTTTCTAACTATGGCTACACCTTC.

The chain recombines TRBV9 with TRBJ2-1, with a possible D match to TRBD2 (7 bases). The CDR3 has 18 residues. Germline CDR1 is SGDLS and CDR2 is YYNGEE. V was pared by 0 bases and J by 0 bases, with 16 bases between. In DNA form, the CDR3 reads TGTGCCAGCAGCGTAGGGGGCGGGGGCCCCCCCTCCTACAATGAGCAGTTCTTC. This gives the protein CASSVGGGGPPSYNEQFF.

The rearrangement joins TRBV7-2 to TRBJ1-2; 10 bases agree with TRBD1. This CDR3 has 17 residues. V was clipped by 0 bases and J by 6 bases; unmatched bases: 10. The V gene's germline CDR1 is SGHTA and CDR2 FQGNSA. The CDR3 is CASSLAWTGGNYDGYTF. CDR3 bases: TGTGCCAGCAGCTTAGCCTGGACAGGGGGGAACTATGATGGCTACACCTTC.